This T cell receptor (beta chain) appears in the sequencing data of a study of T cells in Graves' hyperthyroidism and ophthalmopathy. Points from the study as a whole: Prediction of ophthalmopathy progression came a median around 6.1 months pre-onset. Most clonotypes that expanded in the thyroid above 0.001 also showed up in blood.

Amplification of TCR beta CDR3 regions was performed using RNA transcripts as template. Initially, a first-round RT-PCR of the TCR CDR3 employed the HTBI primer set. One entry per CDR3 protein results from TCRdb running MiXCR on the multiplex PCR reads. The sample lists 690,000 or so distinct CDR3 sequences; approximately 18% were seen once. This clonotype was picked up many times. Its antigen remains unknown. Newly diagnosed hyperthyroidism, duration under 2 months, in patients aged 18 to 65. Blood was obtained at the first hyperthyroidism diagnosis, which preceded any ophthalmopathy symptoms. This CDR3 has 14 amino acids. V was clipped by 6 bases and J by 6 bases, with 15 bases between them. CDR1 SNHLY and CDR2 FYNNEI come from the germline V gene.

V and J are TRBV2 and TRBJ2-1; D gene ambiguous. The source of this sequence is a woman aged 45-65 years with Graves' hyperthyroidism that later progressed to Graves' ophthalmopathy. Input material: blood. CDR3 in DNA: TGTGCCAGCAGGGTAGGAAAAGTCTCCAATGAGCAGTTCTTC. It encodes CASRVGKVSNEQFF.